A selection of T cell receptor beta chains follows, all from one sample in a study of blood T cell repertoires in COVID-19. The repertoire was sequenced with immunoSEQ multiplex PCR; TCRdb's copy has only in-frame clones and lacks some. The sample holds 220,000 or so clones, 82% seen once. The sequenced sample was peripheral blood. The source is a woman of 80 years or more with COVID-19, enrolled during active disease. The CDR3 runs from the conserved cysteine through the conserved F or W.

J	V	CDR3
TRBJ1-1	TRBV19	CASSIKYRAFF
TRBJ2-5	TRBV28	CASAGRRGSSETQYF
TRBJ2-1	TRBV4-1	CASSLGLAGGVTYNEQFF
TRBJ1-1	TRBV6-6	CASRFGQNTEAFF
TRBJ1-4	TRBV9	CASSVGTGSEKLFF
TRBJ2-6	TRBV4-2	CASSRGTGVDSGANVLTF
TRBJ1-2	TRBV14	CASSPPGQIVSLRGYTF
TRBJ2-5	TRBV4-2	CASSNPGTETQYF
TRBJ1-1	TRBV2	CASTGGSMNTEAFF
TRBJ2-1	TRBV4-1	CASSSRTGTTYNEQFF
TRBJ2-7	TRBV10-1	CASSYRDRTSYEQYF
TRBJ2-5	TRBV7-3	CASSLGGGWQETQYF
TRBJ2-5	TRBV6-2/TRBV6-3	CASSPEGTRRGETQYF
TRBJ1-5	TRBV2	CASSPPGGSNQPQHF
TRBJ1-3	TRBV12-3/TRBV12-4	CASTSRNTIYF
TRBJ2-5	TRBV7-3	CASSLSSATQETQYF
TRBJ1-2	TRBV6-5	CASSYGANLLGGYTF
TRBJ2-7	TRBV28	CASSHREGGSPYEQYF
TRBJ1-1	TRBV28	CASSFVDRWTNTEAFF
TRBJ1-2	TRBV15	CATSTTDLGYTF
TRBJ2-5	TRBV4-2	CASSQPDRDRQETQYF
TRBJ1-2	TRBV2	CASRSSGPYGYTF
TRBJ2-5	TRBV6-5	CAGSVTGETQYF
TRBJ2-7	TRBV6-5	CASSYLDSSYEQYF
TRBJ2-1	TRBV29-1	CSARLAESYNEQFF
TRBJ1-3	TRBV19	CASRPGTGGFSGNTIYF
TRBJ2-1	TRBV12-5	CASGLVRPSGILSGSYNEQFF
TRBJ2-2	TRBV6-2/TRBV6-3	CASSRLADLLGDGELFF
TRBJ1-4	TRBV7-9	CASSFGDRVNEKLFF
TRBJ1-2	TRBV5-1	CASSLQGRGVYGYTF
TRBJ1-2	TRBV6-5	CASMRTGLYDYGYTF
TRBJ1-2	TRBV5-1	CASSLLQGGNYGYTF
TRBJ1-2	TRBV27	CASSTNRGFYGYTF
TRBJ1-2	TRBV6-1	CASSERAGNGYTF
TRBJ1-2	TRBV7-9	CASSLNQGGYTF
TRBJ1-5	TRBV3-1/TRBV3-2	CASSQDTSNQPQHF